This T cell receptor beta chain was recorded in a study of lymphopenia after photon versus proton radiotherapy. Whole-study findings and limits: Authors raise, but do not show, better survival with proton therapy.

Assay used: immunoSEQ multiplex PCR; TCRdb lists only in-frame clones, some missing. In the table there are 65,000 to 85,000 clones, around 90% of which are singletons. In regard to this clone: Its antigen is not known.

The CDR3 extends over 13 amino acids. The germline V and J ends were trimmed by 1 base and 7 bases, with 12 bases remaining between them. Germline CDR1 and CDR2: SGHDT and YYEEEE. The chain employs TRBV5-6 and TRBJ2-7; perhaps TRBD2 as D (6 bases). The sequences come from peripheral blood, collected from a patient treated with photon-based radiotherapy. This receptor was taken from a woman between 35 and 50 years old with cholangiocarcinoma. The CDR3 DNA sequence: TGTGCCAGCAGCTTGCATCACGGGGGAGAGCAGTACTTC. It is translated as CASSLHHGGEQYF.